In this sample, the clone carrying this T cell receptor (beta chain) turned up a few times. The sample is drawn from a study of post-analysis software for immune sequencing data. Unique molecular identifiers had been added to the TCR beta cDNA libraries. TCRdb itself ran the PCR reads through MiXCR, one entry per CDR3 protein. The sample has roughly 400,000 distinct CDR3 sequences; 39% are singletons. This clonotype was obtained from a girl aged 2 to 10 with multiple sclerosis. Sequenced material: blood.

The CDR3 loop reads CASRQTGTSGSFLYEQYF. In nucleotides, the CDR3 is TGTGCCAGCAGACAAACCGGGACTAGCGGGAGCTTCCTCTACGAGCAGTACTTC. This rearrangement joins TRBV27 to TRBJ2-7; 14 bases fit TRBD2. After removal of 6 bases from V and 3 bases from J, the junction contained 13 bases not matched to a gene. The CDR3 length is 18 residues. Germline-derived CDR1 and CDR2 are MNHEY and SMNVEV (reference sequence).